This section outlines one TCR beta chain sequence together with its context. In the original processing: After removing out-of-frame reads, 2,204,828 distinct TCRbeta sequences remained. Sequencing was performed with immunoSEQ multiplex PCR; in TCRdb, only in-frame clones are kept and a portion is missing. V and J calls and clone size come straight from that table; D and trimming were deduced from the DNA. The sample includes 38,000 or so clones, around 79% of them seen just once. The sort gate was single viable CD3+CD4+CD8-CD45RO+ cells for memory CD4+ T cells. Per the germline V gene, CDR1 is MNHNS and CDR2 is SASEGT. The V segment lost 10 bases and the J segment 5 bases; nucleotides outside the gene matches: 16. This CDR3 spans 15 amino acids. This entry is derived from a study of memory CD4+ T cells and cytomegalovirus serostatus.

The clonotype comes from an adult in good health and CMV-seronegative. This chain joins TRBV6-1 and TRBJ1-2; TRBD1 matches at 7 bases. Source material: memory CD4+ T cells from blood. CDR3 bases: TGTGCCACCGACAGGGATGTTAACCAAAATTATGGCTACACCTTC. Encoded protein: CATDRDVNQNYGYTF.